Shown below are 16 T cell receptor beta chains from a single sample sequenced in a study of shared clonotypes between healthy human individuals. Produced via immunoSEQ multiplex PCR; TCRdb's table is partial and in-frame only. The sample holds over a million clones, approximately 97% seen once. The sequenced material came from naive CD4+ T cells sorted from blood. As to subset: CD45RA+ positively selected. All receptors come from a man aged 25 to 40 in good health.

V and J are TRBV28 and TRBJ1-1; 7 bases are shared with TRBD1. J was trimmed by 1 base and V by 4 bases; bases with no gene match: 3. This CDR3 is 14 amino acids long. Germline V CDR1 and CDR2: MDHEN, SYDVKM. The CDR3 sequence: CASSSAGGNTEAFF. Here the CDR3 DNA reads TGTGCCAGCAGTTCCGCAGGGGGGAACACTGAAGCTTTCTTT. The full variable domain, its missing parts supplied by reference TRBV28 and TRBJ1-1, is DVKVTQSSRYLVKRTGEKVFLECVQDMDHENMFWYRQDPGLGLRLIYFSYDVKMKEKGDIPEGYSVSREKKERFSLILESASTNQTSMYLCASSSAGGNTEAFFGQGTRLTVV.

V is TRBV2 and J is TRBJ1-5, with D maybe TRBD1 (6 bases). The CDR3 totals 15 residues. Germline assignment: CDR1 SNHLY and CDR2 FYNNEI. Trimming removed 1 base at V and 10 bases at J, with 17 bases between. The CDR3: CASSEEGGQTFPQHF. The CDR3 region has the DNA TGTGCCAGCAGTGAAGAGGGGGGCCAAACTTTTCCCCAGCATTTT.

The V gene is TRBV7-8, the J gene TRBJ2-6; 9 nucleotides align to TRBD1. The CDR3 length is 19 residues. CDR1 is SGHVS and CDR2 is FQNEAQ in the germline V gene. With 0 bases clipped from V and 0 bases from J, the junction kept 6 bases outside the gene matches. This CDR3 is CASSLAPGQGLSGANVLTF. CDR3 in DNA: TGTGCCAGCAGCTTAGCACCGGGACAGGGCCTCTCTGGGGCCAACGTCCTGACTTTC.

The chain uses TRBV7-3 and TRBJ2-3; D is unresolved. This CDR3 spans 13 amino acids. Trimming cost V 5 bases and J 9 bases, with 15 bases left between them. Germline V gives CDR1 SGHTA, CDR2 FQGTGA. The CDR3 DNA is TGTGCCAGCAGCGAGAGGACCTTATTAACGCAGTATTTT. This encodes CASSERTLLTQYF.

This chain connects TRBV7-9 to TRBJ1-5; TRBD1 might be the D (5 bases). The germline gives CDR1 SEHNR, CDR2 FQNEAQ (reference sequence). The CDR3 length is 12 residues. V lost 8 bases to trimming and J lost 5 bases, with 10 bases between them. DNA of the CDR3: TGTGCCAGCGGGGGGTCGCATCAGCCCCAGCATTTT. This translates into CASGGSHQPQHF. The full variable domain, rest sourced from reference TRBV7-9 and TRBJ1-5, is DTGVSQNPRHKITKRGQNVTFRCDPISEHNRLYWYRQTLGQGPEFLTYFQNEAQLEKSRLLSDRFSAERPKGSFSTLEIQRTEQGDSAMYLCASGGSHQPQHFGDGTRLSIL.

The chain couples TRBV5-4 to TRBJ2-3, with 7 bases identical to TRBD2. Germline values: CDR1 SGHNT, CDR2 YYREEE (reference sequence). The ends lost 3 bases at V and 0 bases at J; junction bases unmatched: 4. CDR3 size: 15 residues. Here the CDR3 DNA reads TGTGCCAGCAGCTCGAAGCGGGGAAGCACAGATACGCAGTATTTT. Protein product: CASSSKRGSTDTQYF.

This chain joins TRBV6-5 and TRBJ2-3; possible D gene TRBD1, 5 bases. Germline assignment: CDR1 MNHEY and CDR2 SVGAGI. V lost 4 bases to trimming and J lost 1 base, with 12 bases between them. There are 15 residues in the CDR3. DNA for the CDR3: TGTGCCAGCAGTTCCAGGGCGTGGGGCACAGATACGCAGTATTTT. Translating gives CASSSRAWGTDTQYF.

J is TRBJ1-5 and V is TRBV7-2; TRBD1 is a possible D gene (5 bases). Germline V gene sequence: CDR1 SGHTA, CDR2 FQGNSA. The CDR3 extends over 15 amino acids. The V end was cut by 4 bases, the J end by 0 bases, with 10 bases between. This chain's CDR3 is CASSYGHYSNQPQHF. CDR3 sequence (DNA): TGTGCCAGCAGCTACGGACATTATAGCAATCAGCCCCAGCATTTT.

The rearrangement links TRBV7-7 to TRBJ2-1; the D is unclear. This CDR3 has 13 residues. Trimming removed 1 base from V and 4 bases from J, with 5 bases in between. CDR1 is SSHAT and CDR2 is FNYEAQ in the germline V gene (reference sequence). In DNA, the CDR3 is TGTGCCAGCAGCTTAGATGGGTACAATGAGCAGTTCTTC. This translates into CASSLDGYNEQFF.

Notes on this clone: The identical CDR3 is also encoded by other nucleotide sequences in the sample. V and J are TRBV9 and TRBJ2-5, with a possible D match to TRBD2 (6 bases). V was clipped by 2 bases and J by 0 bases, with 8 bases between them. Germline values: CDR1 SGDLS, CDR2 YYNGEE. CDR3 length equals 14 residues. CDR3: CASSVGGNQETQYF. The CDR3 coding sequence is TGTGCCAGCAGCGTTGGGGGGAACCAAGAGACCCAGTACTTC.

V is TRBV19 and J is TRBJ2-5; D call uncertain. The CDR3 length is 13 residues. V shed 5 bases and J shed 5 bases, with 12 bases lying between them. CDR1 and CDR2 (germline): LNHDA, SQIVND (reference sequence). The CDR3 region is CASSPRARETQYF. The CDR3, as DNA: TGTGCCAGTAGTCCCCGGGCCCGGGAGACCCAGTACTTC. Full variable domain (remainder filled in from reference TRBV19 and TRBJ2-5): DGGITQSPKYLFRKEGQNVTLSCEQNLNHDAMYWYRQDPGQGLRLIYYSQIVNDFQKGDIAEGYSVSREKKESFPLTVTSAQKNPTAFYLCASSPRARETQYFGPGTRLLVL.

The gene calls are TRBV7-9 and TRBJ2-3; D is unresolved. Trimming removed 5 bases at V and 2 bases at J, with 11 bases between. The germline V gene encodes CDR1 SEHNR and CDR2 FQNEAQ (reference sequence). The CDR3 is 14 amino acids. The CDR3 coding sequence is TGTGCCAGCAGCCCCTGGGGTCTCACAGATACGCAGTATTTT. The encoded protein is CASSPWGLTDTQYF. Drawing the rest from reference TRBV7-9 and TRBJ2-3, the complete variable domain is DTGVSQNPRHKITKRGQNVTFRCDPISEHNRLYWYRQTLGQGPEFLTYFQNEAQLEKSRLLSDRFSAERPKGSFSTLEIQRTEQGDSAMYLCASSPWGLTDTQYFGPGTRLTVL.

The V gene is TRBV4-3, the J gene TRBJ2-5, with D hard to call. Looked up from germline, CDR1 is LGHNA and CDR2 is YSLEER. V was shortened by 1 base and J by 8 bases, with 11 bases between the two germline ends. The CDR3 covers 13 residues. CDR3 nucleotides: TGCGCCAGCAGCCAAGTAATGAAGAAAACCCAGTACTTC. Translated, it gives CASSQVMKKTQYF.

On this clone: Other DNA variants within this sample encode the same CDR3. In nucleotides, the CDR3 is TGTGCCACCAGCAGGGGGCGCGAGGAGACCCAGTACTTC. Its translation is CATSRGREETQYF. The chain has TRBV15 and TRBJ2-5; possibly TRBD1 for D (5 bases). The CDR3 runs to 13 residues. CDR1 is LNHNV and CDR2 is YYDKDF in the germline V gene (reference sequence). V lost 3 bases, J lost 5 bases, and 10 bases lay in between.

V and J are TRBV4-1 and TRBJ2-5; possible D gene TRBD1, 7 bases. This CDR3 has 15 residues. With 1 base removed from V and 2 bases from J, the gap between germline ends came to 11 bases. Per the germline V gene, CDR1 is MGHRA and CDR2 is YSYEKL. The DNA of the CDR3 is TGCGCCAGCAGCCAAGTGGCAGGGGGGCAAGAGACCCAGTACTTC. Amino acids: CASSQVAGGQETQYF.

The rearrangement joins TRBV11-3 to TRBJ1-2; D not certain. With 5 bases removed from V and 0 bases from J, the gap between germline ends came to 7 bases. The CDR3 consists of 13 residues. Germline CDR1 and CDR2: SGHNT and YENEEA. This CDR3 reads CASSPGPNYGYTF. The CDR3 DNA reads TGTGCCAGCAGCCCCGGACCTAACTATGGCTACACCTTC.